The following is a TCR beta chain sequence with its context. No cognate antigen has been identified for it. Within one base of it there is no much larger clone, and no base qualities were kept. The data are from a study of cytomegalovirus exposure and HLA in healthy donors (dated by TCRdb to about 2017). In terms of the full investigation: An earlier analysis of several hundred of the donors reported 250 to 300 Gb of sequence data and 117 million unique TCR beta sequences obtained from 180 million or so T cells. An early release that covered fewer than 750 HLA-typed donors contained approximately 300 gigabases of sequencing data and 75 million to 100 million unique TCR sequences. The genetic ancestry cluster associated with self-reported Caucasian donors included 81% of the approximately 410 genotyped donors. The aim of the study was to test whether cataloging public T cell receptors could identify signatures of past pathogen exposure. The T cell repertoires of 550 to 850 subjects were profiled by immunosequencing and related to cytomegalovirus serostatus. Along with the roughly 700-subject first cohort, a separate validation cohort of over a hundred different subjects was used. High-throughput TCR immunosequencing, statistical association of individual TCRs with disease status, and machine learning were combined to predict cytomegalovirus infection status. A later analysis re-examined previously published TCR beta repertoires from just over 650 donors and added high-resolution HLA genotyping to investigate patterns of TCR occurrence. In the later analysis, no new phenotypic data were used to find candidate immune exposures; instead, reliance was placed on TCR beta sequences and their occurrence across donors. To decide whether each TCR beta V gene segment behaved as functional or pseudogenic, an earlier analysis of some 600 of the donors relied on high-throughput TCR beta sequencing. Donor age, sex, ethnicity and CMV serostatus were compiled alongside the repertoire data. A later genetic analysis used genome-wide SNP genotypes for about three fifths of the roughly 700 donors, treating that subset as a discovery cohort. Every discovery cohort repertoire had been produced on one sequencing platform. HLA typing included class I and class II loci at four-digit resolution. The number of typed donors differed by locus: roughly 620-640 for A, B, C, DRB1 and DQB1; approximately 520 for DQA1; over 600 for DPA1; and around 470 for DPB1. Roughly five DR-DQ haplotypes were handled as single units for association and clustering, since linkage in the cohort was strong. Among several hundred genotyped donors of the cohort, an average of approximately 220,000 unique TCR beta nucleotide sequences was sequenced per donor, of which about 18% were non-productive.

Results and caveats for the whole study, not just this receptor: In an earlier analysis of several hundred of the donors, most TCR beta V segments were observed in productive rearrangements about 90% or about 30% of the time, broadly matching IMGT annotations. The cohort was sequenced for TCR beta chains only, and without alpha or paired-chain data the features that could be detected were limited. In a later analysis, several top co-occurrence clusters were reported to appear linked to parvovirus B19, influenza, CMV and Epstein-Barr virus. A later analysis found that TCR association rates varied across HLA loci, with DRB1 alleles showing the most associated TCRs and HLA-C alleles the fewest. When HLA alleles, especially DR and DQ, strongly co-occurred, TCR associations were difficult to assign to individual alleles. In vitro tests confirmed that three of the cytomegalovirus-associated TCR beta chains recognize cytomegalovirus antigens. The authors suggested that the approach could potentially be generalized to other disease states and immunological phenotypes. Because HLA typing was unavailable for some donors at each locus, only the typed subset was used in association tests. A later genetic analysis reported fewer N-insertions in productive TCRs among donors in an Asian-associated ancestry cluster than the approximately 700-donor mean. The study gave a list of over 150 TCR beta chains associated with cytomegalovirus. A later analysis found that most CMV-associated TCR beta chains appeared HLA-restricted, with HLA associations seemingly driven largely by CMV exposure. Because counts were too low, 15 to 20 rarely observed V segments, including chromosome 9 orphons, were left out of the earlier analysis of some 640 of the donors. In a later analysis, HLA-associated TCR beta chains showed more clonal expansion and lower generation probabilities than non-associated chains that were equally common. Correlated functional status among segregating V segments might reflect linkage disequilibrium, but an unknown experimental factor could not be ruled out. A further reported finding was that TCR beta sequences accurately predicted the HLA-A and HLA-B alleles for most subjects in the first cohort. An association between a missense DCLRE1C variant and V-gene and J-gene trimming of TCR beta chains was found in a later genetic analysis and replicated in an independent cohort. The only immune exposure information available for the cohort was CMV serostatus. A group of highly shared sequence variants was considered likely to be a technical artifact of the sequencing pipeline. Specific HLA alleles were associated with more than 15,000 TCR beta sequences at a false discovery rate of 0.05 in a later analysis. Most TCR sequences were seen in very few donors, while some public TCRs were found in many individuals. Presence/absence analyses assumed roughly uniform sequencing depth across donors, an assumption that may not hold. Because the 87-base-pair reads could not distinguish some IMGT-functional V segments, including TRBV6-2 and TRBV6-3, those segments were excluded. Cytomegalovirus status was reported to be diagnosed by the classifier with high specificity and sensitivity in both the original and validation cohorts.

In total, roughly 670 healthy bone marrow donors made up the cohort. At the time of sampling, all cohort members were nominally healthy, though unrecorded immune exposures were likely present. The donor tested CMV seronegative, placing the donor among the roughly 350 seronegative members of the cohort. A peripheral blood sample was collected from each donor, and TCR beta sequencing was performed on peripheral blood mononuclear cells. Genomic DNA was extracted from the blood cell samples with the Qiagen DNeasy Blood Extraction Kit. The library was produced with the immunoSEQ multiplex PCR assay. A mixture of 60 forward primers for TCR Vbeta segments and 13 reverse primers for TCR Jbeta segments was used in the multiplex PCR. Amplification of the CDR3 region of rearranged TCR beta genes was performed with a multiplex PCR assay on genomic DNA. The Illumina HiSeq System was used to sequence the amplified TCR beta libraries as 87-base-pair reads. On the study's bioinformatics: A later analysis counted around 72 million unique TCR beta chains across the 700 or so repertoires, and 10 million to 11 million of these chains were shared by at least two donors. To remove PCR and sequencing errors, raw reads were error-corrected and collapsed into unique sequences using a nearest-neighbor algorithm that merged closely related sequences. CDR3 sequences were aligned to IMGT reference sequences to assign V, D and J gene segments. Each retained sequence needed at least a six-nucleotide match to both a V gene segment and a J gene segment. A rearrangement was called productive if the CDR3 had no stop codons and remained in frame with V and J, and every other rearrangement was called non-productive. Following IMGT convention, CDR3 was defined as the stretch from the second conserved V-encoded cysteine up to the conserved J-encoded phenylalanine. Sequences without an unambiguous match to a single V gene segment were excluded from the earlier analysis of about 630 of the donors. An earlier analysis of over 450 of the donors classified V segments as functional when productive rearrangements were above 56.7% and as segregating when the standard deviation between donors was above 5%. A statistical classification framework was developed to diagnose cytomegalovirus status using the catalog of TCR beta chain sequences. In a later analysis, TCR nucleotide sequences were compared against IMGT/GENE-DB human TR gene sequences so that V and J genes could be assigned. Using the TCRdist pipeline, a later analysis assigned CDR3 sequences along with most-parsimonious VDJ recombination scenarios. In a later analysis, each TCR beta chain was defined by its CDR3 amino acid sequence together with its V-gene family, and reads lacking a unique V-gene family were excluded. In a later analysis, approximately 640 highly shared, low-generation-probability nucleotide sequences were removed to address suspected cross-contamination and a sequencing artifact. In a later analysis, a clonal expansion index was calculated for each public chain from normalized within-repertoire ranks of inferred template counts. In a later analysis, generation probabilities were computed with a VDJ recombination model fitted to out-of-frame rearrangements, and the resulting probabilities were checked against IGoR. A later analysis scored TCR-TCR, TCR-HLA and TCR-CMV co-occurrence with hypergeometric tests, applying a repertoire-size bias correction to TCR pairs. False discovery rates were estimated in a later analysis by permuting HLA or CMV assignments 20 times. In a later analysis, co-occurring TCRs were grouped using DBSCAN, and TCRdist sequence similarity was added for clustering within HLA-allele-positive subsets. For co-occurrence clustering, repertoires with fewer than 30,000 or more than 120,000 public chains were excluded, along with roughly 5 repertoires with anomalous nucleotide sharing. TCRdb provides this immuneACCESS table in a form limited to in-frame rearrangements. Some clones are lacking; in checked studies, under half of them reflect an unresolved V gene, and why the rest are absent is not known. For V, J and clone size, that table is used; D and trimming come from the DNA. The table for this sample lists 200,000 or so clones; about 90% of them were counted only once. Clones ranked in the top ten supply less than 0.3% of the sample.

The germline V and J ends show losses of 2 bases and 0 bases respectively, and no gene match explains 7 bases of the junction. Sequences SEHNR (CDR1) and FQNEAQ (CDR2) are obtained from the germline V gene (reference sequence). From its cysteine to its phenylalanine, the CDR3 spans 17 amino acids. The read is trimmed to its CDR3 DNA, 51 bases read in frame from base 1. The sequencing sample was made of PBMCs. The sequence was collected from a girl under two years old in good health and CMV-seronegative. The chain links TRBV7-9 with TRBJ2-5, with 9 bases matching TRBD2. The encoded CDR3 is CASSLLSREGHQETQYF. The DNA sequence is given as TGTGCCAGCAGCTTACTATCGCGGGAGGGACACCAAGAGACCCAGTACTTC.